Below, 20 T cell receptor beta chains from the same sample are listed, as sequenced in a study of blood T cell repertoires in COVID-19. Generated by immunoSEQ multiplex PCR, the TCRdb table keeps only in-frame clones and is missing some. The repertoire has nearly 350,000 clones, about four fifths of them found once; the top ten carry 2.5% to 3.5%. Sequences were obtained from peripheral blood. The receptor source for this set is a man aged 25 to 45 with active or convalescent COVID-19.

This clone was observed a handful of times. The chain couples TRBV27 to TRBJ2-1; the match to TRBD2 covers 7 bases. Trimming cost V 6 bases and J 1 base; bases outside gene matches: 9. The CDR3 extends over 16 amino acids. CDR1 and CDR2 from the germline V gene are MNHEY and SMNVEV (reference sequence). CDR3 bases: TGTGCCAGCAGAGGGAGAGGACTAGTTTCCTACAATGAGCAGTTCTTC. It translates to CASRGRGLVSYNEQFF.

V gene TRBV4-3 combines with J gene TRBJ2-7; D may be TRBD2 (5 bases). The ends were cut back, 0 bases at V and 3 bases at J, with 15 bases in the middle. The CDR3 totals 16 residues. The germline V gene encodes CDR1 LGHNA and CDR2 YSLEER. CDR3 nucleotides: TGCGCCAGCAGCCAAGATTCACGGGAAGCCTACTACGAGCAGTACTTC. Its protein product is CASSQDSREAYYEQYF.

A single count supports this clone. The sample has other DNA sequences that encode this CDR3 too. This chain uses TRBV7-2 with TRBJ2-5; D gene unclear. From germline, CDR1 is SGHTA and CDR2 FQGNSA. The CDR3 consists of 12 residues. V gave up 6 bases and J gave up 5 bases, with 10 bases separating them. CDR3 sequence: CASSPSRETQYF. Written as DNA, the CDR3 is TGTGCCAGCAGTCCCTCGAGGGAGACCCAGTACTTC.

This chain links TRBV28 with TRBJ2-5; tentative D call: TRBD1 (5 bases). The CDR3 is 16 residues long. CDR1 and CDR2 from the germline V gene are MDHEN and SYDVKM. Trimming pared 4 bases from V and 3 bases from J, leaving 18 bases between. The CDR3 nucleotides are TGTGCCAGCAGTTACCAGGGTAAACCAAAAAAAGAGACCCAGTACTTC. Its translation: CASSYQGKPKKETQYF.

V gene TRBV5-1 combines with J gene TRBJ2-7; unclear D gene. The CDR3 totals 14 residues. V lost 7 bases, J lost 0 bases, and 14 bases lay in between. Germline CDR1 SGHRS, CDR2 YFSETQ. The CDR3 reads CASPQRCRSYEQYF. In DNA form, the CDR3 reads TGCGCCAGCCCCCAGAGGTGCCGCTCCTACGAGCAGTACTTC. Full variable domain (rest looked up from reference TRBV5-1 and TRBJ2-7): KAGVTQTPRYLIKTRGQQVTLSCSPISGHRSVSWYQQTPGQGLQFLFEYFSETQRNKGNFPGRFSGRQFSNSRSEMNVSTLELGDSALYLCASPQRCRSYEQYFGPGTRLTVT.

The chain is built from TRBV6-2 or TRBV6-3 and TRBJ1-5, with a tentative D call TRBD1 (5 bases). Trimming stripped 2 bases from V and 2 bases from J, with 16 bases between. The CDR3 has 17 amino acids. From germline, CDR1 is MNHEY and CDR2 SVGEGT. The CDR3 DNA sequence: TGTGCCAGCAGTTACGGAGGGTTGCGGGACCGCAATCAGCCCCAGCATTTT. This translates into CASSYGGLRDRNQPQHF.

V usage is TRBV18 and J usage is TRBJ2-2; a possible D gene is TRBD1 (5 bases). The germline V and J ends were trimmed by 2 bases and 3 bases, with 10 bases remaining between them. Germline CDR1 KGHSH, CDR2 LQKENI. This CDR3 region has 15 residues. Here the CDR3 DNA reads TGTGCCAGCTCACCAGAGACAGACTACACCGGGGAGCTGTTTTTT. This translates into CASSPETDYTGELFF.

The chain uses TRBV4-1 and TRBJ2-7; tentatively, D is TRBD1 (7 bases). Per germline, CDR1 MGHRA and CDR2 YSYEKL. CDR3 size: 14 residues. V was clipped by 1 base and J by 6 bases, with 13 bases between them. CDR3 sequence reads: CASSQVQGGPEQYF. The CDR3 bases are TGCGCCAGCAGCCAAGTCCAGGGGGGTCCCGAGCAGTACTTC.

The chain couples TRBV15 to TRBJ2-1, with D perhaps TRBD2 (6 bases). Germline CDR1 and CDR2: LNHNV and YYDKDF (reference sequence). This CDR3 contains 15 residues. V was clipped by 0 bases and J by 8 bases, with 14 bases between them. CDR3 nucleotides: TGTGCCACCAGCAGAGATTTGACGGGAGCGGATGAGCAGTTCTTC. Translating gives CATSRDLTGADEQFF.

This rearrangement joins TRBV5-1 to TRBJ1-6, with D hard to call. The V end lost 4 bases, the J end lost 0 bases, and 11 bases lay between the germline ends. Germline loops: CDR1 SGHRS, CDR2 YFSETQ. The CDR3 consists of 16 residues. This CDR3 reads CASSPRTDSYNSPLHF. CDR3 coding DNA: TGCGCCAGCAGCCCTAGGACTGACTCCTATAATTCACCCCTCCACTTT.

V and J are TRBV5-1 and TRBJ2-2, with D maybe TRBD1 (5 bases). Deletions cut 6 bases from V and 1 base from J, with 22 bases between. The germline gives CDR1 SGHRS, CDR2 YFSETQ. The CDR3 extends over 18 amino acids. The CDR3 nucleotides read TGCGCCAGCACCCAAGGGGCATTAACCCGTAGGAACACCGGGGAGCTGTTTTTT. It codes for CASTQGALTRRNTGELFF.

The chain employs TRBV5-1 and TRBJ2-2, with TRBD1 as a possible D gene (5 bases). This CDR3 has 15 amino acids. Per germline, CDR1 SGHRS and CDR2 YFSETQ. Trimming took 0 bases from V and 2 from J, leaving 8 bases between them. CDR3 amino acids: CASSLGQPNTGELFF. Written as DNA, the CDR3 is TGCGCCAGCAGCTTGGGACAGCCTAACACCGGGGAGCTGTTTTTT.

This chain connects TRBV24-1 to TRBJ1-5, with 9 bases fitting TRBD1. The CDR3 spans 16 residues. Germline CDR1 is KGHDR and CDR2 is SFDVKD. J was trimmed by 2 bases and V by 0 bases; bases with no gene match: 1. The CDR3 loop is CATSDLRDRGNQPQHF. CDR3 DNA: TGTGCCACCAGTGATTTGCGGGACAGGGGCAATCAGCCCCAGCATTTT.

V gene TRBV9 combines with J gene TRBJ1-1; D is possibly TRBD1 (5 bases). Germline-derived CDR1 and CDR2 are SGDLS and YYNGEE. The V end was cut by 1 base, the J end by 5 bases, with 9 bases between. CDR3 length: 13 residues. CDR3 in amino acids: CASSVQGKTEAFF. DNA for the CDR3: TGTGCCAGCAGCGTACAGGGTAAGACTGAAGCTTTCTTT. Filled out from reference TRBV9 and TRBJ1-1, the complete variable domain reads DSGVTQTPKHLITATGQRVTLRCSPRSGDLSVYWYQQSLDQGLQFLIQYYNGEERAKGNILERFSAQQFPDLHSELNLSSLELGDSALYFCASSVQGKTEAFFGQGTRLTVV.

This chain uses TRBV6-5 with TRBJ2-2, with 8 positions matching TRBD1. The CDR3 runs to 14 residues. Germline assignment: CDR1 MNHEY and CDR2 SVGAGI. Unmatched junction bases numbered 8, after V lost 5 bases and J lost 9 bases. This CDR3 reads CASSPGTGVWELFF. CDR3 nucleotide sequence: TGTGCCAGCAGTCCCGGGACAGGAGTTTGGGAGCTGTTTTTT.

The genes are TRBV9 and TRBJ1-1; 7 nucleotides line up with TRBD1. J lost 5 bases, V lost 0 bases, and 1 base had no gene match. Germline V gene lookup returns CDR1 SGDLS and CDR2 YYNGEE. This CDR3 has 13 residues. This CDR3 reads CASSVGDRTEAFF. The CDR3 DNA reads TGTGCCAGCAGCGTAGGGGACAGAACTGAAGCTTTCTTT.

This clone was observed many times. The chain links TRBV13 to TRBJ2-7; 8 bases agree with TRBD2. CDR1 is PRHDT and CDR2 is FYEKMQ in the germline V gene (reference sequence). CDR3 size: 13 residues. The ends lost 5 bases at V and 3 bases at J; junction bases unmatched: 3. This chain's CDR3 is CASSHLAGYEQYF. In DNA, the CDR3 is TGTGCCAGCAGCCACCTAGCGGGCTACGAGCAGTACTTC.

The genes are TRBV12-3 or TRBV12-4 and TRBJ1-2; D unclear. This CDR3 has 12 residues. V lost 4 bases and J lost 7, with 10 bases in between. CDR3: CASSSAQPGYTF. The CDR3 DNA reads TGTGCCAGCAGTTCTGCACAGCCTGGCTACACCTTC.

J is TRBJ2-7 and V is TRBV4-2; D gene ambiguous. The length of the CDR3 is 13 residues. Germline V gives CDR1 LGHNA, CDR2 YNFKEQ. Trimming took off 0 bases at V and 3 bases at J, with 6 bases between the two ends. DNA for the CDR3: TGTGCCAGCAGCCAAGATAACGGCTACGAGCAGTACTTC. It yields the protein CASSQDNGYEQYF.

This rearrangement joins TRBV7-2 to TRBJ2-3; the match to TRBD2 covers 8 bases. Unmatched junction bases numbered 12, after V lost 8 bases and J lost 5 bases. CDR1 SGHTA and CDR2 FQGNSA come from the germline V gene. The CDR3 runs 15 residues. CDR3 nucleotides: TGTGCCAGCCAAGGGGGACTAGAGTTCCTAGATACGCAGTATTTT. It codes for CASQGGLEFLDTQYF.